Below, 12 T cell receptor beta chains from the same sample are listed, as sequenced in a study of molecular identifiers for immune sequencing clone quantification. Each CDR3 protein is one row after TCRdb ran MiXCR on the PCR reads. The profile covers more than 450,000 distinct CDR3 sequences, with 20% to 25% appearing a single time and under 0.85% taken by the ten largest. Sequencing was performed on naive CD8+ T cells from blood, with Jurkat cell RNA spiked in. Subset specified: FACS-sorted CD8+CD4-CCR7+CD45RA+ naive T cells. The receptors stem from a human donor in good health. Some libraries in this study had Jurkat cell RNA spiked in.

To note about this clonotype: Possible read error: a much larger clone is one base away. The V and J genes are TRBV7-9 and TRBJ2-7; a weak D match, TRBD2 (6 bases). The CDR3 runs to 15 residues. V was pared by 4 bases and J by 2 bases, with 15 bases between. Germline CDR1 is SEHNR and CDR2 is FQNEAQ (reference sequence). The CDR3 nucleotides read TGTGCCAGCAGCTCGTCCGGGGCTAGCGCCTACGAGCAGTACTTC. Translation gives CASSSSGASAYEQYF.

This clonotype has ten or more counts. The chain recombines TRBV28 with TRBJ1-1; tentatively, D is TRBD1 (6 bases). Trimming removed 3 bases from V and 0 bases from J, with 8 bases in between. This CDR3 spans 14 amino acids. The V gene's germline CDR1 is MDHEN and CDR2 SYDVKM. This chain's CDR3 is CASSLDRLNTEAFF. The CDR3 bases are TGTGCCAGCAGTTTGGACAGATTGAACACTGAAGCTTTCTTT.

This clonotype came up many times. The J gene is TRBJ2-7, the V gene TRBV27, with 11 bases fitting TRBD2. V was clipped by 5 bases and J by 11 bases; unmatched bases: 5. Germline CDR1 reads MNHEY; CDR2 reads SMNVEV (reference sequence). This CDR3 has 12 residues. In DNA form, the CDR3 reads TGTGCCAGCAGTCACTCGACTAGCGGGGAGTACTTC. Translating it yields CASSHSTSGEYF.

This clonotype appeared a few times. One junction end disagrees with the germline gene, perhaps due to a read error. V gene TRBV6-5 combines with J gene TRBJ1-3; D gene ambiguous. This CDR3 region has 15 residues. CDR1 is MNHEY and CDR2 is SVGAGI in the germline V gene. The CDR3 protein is CASSYTQPSGNTIYF. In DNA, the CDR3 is TGTGCCAGTAGTTACACCCAACCCTCTGGAAACACCATATATTTT.

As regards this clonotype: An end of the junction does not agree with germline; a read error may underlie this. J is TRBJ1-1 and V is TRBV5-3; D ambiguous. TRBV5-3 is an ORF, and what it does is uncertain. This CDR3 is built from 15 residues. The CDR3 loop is CASSLTKGMNTEAFF. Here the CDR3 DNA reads TGTGCCAGCAGCTTGACAAAAGGTATGAACACTGAAGCTTTCTTT.

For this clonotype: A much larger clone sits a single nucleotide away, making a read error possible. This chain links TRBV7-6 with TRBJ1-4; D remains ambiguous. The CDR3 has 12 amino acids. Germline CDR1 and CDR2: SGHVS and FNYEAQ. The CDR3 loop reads CASRGSNEKLLF. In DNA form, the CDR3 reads TGTGCCAGCAGGGGCTCTAATGAAAAACTGCTTTTT.

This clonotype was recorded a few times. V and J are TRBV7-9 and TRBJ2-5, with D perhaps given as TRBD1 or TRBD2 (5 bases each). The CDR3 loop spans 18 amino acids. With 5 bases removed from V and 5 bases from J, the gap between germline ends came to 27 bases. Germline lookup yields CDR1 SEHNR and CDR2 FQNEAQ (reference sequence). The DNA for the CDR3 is TGTGCCAGCAGCGTCCCAATCGGGCAGGGAGAAAAGCGGGAGACCCAGTACTTC. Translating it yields CASSVPIGQGEKRETQYF.

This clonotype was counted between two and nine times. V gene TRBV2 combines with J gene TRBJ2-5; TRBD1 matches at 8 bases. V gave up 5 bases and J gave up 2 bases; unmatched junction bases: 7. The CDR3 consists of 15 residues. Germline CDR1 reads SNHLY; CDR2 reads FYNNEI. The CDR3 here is CASSQPTGDQETQYF. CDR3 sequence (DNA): TGTGCCAGCAGTCAGCCGACAGGGGATCAAGAGACCCAGTACTTC.

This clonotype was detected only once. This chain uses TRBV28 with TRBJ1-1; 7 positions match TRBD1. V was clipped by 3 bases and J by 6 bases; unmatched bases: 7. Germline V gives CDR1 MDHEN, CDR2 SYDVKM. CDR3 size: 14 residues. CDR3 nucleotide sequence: TGTGCCAGCAGTTTTAGGGGGCGAAACGCTGAAGCTTTCTTT. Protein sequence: CASSFRGRNAEAFF.

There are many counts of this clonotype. The CDR3 here is CASSFGGTSTDTQYF. The CDR3, as DNA: TGTGCCAGCAGTTTTGGAGGAACTAGCACAGATACGCAGTATTTT. The chain is built from TRBV12-3 or TRBV12-4 and TRBJ2-3; D is possibly TRBD2 (5 bases). V lost 3 bases and J 0 bases, leaving 10 bases between the germline ends. This CDR3 is 15 amino acids long.

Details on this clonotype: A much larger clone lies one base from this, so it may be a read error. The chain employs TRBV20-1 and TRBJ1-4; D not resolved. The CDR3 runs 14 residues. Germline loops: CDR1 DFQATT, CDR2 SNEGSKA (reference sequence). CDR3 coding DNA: TGCAGTGCTAGAGAGTCCGACAATAATGAAGAACTGTTTTTT. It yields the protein CSARESDNNEELFF.

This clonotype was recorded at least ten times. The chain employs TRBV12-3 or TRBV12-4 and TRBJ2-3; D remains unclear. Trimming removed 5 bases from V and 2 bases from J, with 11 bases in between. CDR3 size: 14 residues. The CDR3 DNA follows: TGTGCCAGCAGTCCCGTTAGGGACACAGATACGCAGTATTTT. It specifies CASSPVRDTDTQYF.